This T cell receptor (beta chain) was documented in a study of identical twins. CDR1 is LGHDT, CDR2 YNNKEL, per germline (reference sequence). This CDR3 is built from 15 residues. With 1 base removed from V and 4 bases from J, the gap between germline ends came to 13 bases. This clonotype was seen repeatedly, ten times or more. Everyone who donated was a healthy Caucasian. TCRdb reprocessed the 5' RACE reads with MiXCR, giving one entry per CDR3 protein. The sample has about 490,000 distinct CDR3 sequences; 15% are singletons. This sample also belongs to another study, concerning yellow fever vaccine responses in identical twins. That report notes: Reported findings indicate that twins' vaccine T cell responses seemed partially convergent, partially personalized.

This TCR derives from a woman aged 18-29 years in good health. The sequencing sample was made of CD4+ T cells sorted from blood. This rearrangement joins TRBV3-1 to TRBJ1-2, with a tentative D call TRBD1 (5 bases). Here the CDR3 DNA reads TGTGCCAGCAGCCAAGTTCCGCAGGGCGGCTATGGCTACACCTTC. Protein: CASSQVPQGGYGYTF.